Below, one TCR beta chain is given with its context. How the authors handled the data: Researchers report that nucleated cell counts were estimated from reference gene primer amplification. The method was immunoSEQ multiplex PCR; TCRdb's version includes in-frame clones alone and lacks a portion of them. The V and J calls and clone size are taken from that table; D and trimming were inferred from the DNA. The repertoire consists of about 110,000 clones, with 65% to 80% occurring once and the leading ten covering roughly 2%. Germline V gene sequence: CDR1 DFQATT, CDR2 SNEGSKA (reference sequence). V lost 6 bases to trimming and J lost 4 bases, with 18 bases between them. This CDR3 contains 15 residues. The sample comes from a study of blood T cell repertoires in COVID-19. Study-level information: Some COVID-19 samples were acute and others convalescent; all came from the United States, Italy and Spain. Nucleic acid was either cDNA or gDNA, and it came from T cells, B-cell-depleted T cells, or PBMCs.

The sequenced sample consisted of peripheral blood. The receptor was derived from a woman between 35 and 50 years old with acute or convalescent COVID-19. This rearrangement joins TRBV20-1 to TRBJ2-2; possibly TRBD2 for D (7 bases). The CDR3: CSASWFRGGTGELFF. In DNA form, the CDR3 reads TGCAGTGCGAGTTGGTTTAGGGGGGGCACCGGGGAGCTGTTTTTT.